The T cell receptor beta chain under discussion was sequenced for a study of cytomegalovirus exposure and HLA in healthy donors. The study ran its PCR with 60 Vbeta and 13 Jbeta primers. The assay was immunoSEQ multiplex PCR, and TCRdb's table has in-frame clones only and misses some. The sample contains some 190,000 clones, roughly 83% of which appear only once. This CDR3 has 15 residues. The trim removed 4 bases at V and 1 base at J, leaving 4 bases unmatched. The V gene's germline CDR1 is MNHEY and CDR2 SVGAGI. Sequenced sample: PBMCs. The chain carries TRBV6-5 and TRBJ2-3; 8 bases match TRBD2. This receptor was taken from a woman aged 50 to 60 in good health and CMV-seronegative. The CDR3 nucleotides read TGTGCCAGCAGTTTGCAGCGGGGGCGCACAGATACGCAGTATTTT. This encodes CASSLQRGRTDTQYF.